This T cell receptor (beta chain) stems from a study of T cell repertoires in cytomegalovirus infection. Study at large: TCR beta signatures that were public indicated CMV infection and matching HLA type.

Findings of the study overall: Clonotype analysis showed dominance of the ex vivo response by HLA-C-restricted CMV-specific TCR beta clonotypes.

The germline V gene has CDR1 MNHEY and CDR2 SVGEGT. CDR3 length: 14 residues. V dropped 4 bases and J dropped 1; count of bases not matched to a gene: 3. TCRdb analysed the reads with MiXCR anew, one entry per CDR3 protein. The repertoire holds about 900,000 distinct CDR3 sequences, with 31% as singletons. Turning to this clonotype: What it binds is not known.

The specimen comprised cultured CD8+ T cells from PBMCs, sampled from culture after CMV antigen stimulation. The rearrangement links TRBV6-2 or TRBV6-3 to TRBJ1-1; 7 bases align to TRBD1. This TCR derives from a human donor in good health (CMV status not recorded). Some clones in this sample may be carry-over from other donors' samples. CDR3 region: CASSFGQANTEAFF. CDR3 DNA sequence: TGTGCCAGCAGTTTCGGACAGGCGAACACTGAAGCTTTCTTT.